This T cell receptor (beta chain) was recorded in a study of cytomegalovirus exposure and HLA in healthy donors. Study-wide results and limits: TCR beta chain V- and J-gene trimming was linked, in a later analysis, to a missense variant in DCLRE1C. According to an earlier analysis, most TCR beta V segments yielded productive rearrangements about 87% or about 30% of the time. Later on, an analysis found that several of the most significant clusters appeared to be linked to common viral pathogens, which included parvovirus B19. The later analysis indicated that the majority of CMV-associated TCR beta chains appeared HLA-restricted.

The germline CDR1 and CDR2 sequences are SGHTA and FQGNSA. V gave up 3 bases and J gave up 8 bases; unmatched junction bases: 10. The CDR3 length is 16 residues. Vbeta (60) and Jbeta (13) primers were used in the PCR. Clones were sequenced by immunoSEQ multiplex PCR, and TCRdb holds only the in-frame ones, with some missing. The top ten clones hold 4.4% of a sample with 150,000 to 200,000 clones, less than 80% of them seen once. Points on this clone: Its antigen is not known.

The sequence derives from a woman aged 25 to 39 in good health and CMV-seropositive. The sample taken for sequencing was PBMCs. V gene TRBV7-2 combines with J gene TRBJ2-1, with 10 positions matching TRBD2. Written as DNA, the CDR3 is TGTGCCAGCAGCTTGCATCCTAGCGGGAGCGGGTATGAGCAGTTCTTC. Its translation is CASSLHPSGSGYEQFF.